The 5 T cell receptor beta chains below come from one sample, sequenced in a study of blood T cell repertoires in COVID-19. This table comes from immunoSEQ multiplex PCR, and its TCRdb copy is limited to in-frame clones, with some not included. The sample has 230,000 or so clones; 65% to 90% are singletons. Source material: peripheral blood. The receptor set was obtained from a middle-aged man who had recovered from COVID-19.

The chain links TRBV18 to TRBJ1-3; no clear D gene. The V end was cut by 3 bases, the J end by 2 bases, with 17 bases between. The CDR3 length is 17 residues. The V gene's germline CDR1 is KGHSH and CDR2 LQKENI. CDR3 sequence (DNA): TGTGCCAGCTCACCTAGCAGAGCCGGATCGACTGGAAACACCATATATTTT. Translating it yields CASSPSRAGSTGNTIYF.

The gene calls are TRBV9 and TRBJ2-1, with 7 bases lining up with TRBD2. The germline gives CDR1 SGDLS, CDR2 YYNGEE. Trimming took 0 bases from V and 6 from J; bases not matched to a gene: 6. The CDR3 spans 15 residues. The CDR3, as DNA: TGTGCCAGCAGCGTAGGTCTAGCGGTACCCAATGAGCAGTTCTTC. The encoded protein is CASSVGLAVPNEQFF.

This chain uses TRBV19 with TRBJ2-7; TRBD1 matches 7 bases. This CDR3 is built from 15 residues. CDR1 LNHDA and CDR2 SQIVND come from the germline V gene (reference sequence). V gave up 2 bases and J gave up 3 bases; unmatched junction bases: 7. The CDR3 reads CASSITGTEFYEQYF. CDR3 in DNA: TGTGCCAGTAGTATAACCGGGACAGAGTTCTACGAGCAGTACTTC.

The sample holds a few counts of this clone. The rearrangement uses TRBV6-1 and TRBJ1-6; TRBD1 matches at 7 bases. CDR1 and CDR2 (germline): MNHNS, SASEGT. The length of the CDR3 is 15 residues. The junction had 4 bases not matched to a gene; V was cut back by 2 bases and J by 6 bases. Here the CDR3 reads CASSEWGQINSPLHF. Written as DNA, the CDR3 is TGTGCCAGCAGTGAATGGGGACAGATTAATTCACCCCTCCACTTT.

V is TRBV19 and J is TRBJ2-3; 9 bases align to TRBD2. From germline, CDR1 is LNHDA and CDR2 SQIVND (reference sequence). This CDR3 has 14 amino acids. With 7 bases clipped from V and 3 bases from J, the junction kept 5 bases outside the gene matches. CDR3 protein: CASTRTSETDTQYF. The CDR3 nucleotides are TGTGCCAGTACGAGGACTAGCGAAACAGATACGCAGTATTTT. Using reference TRBV19 and TRBJ2-3 for the parts outside the CDR3, the full variable domain is DGGITQSPKYLFRKEGQNVTLSCEQNLNHDAMYWYRQDPGQGLRLIYYSQIVNDFQKGDIAEGYSVSREKKESFPLTVTSAQKNPTAFYLCASTRTSETDTQYFGPGTRLTVL.